Below are 29 T cell receptor beta chains sequenced from a single sample in a study of post-analysis software for immune sequencing data. The TCR beta cDNA libraries contained unique molecular identifiers. TCRdb analysed the PCR reads with MiXCR anew, one entry per CDR3 protein. Of some 160,000 distinct CDR3 sequences listed, under 40% are singletons. Specimen: blood, collected after autologous hematopoietic stem cell transplantation. Receptors originate from a girl aged 10-17 years with multiple sclerosis.

V usage is TRBV6-5 and J usage is TRBJ2-7; D perhaps matches TRBD2 (5 bases). The CDR3 has 13 amino acids. Looked up from germline, CDR1 is MNHEY and CDR2 is SVGAGI. V lost 5 bases to trimming and J lost 4 bases, with 12 bases between them. Written as DNA, the CDR3 is TGTGCCAGCAGTCACCGGGAAAAATACGAGCAGTACTTC. Translation gives CASSHREKYEQYF.

The chain couples TRBV4-2 to TRBJ2-1, with a tentative D call TRBD2 (5 bases). The last part of the DNA fits TRBJ2-7 better; the J call may be wrong. Germline assignment: CDR1 LGHNA and CDR2 YNFKEQ. This CDR3 is 14 amino acids long. The CDR3 DNA reads as TGTGCCAGCAGCCGAGGAGGTCAGTACAATGAGCAGTACTTC. Translating it yields CASSRGGQYNEQYF.

CDR3 sequence reads: CASSPQTSGNLYEQYF. The CDR3 region has the DNA TGTGCCAGCAGCCCCCAGACTAGCGGTAATCTCTACGAGCAGTACTTC. This chain uses TRBV7-6 with TRBJ2-4; 9 bases map to TRBD2. Judging by the DNA end, TRBJ2-7 fits better; the J call may be wrong. The CDR3 is made up of 16 amino acids. CDR1 is SGHVS, CDR2 FNYEAQ, per germline.

This chain connects TRBV18 to TRBJ2-7, with D possibly matching TRBD2 (5 bases). The DNA end is more similar to TRBJ2-5, so the J call may be wrong. Germline V gene lookup returns CDR1 KGHSH and CDR2 LQKENI. CDR3 length: 15 amino acids. The CDR3 region is CASSPRGGRVETQYF. The CDR3 DNA reads TGTGCCAGCTCACCACGAGGAGGTCGGGTGGAGACCCAGTACTTC.

V is TRBV7-8 and J is TRBJ1-2; D is possibly TRBD1 (5 bases). Germline V CDR1 and CDR2: SGHVS, FQNEAQ. The CDR3 has 16 amino acids. Trimming left V 8 bases short and J 2 bases short, with 21 bases between. This CDR3 reads CASEATRGSFNYGYTF. CDR3 sequence (DNA): TGTGCCAGCGAGGCTACAAGGGGCAGTTTCAACTATGGCTACACCTTC.

This chain uses TRBV14 with TRBJ1-2, with a tentative D call TRBD1 (5 bases). V was pared by 3 bases and J by 9 bases, with 17 bases between. The germline V gene encodes CDR1 SGHDN and CDR2 FVKESK. CDR3 length equals 14 residues. CDR3 protein: CASSQRDSRSSYTF. The CDR3 region has the DNA TGTGCCAGCAGCCAGAGAGACAGCCGTTCCAGCTACACCTTC.

The gene calls are TRBV7-2 and TRBJ1-6, with no clear D. V lost 1 base and J lost 10, with 17 bases in between. The germline V gene encodes CDR1 SGHTA and CDR2 FQGNSA. The CDR3 totals 16 residues. CDR3 residues: CASSLDPAAAGSPLHF. Here the CDR3 DNA reads TGTGCCAGCAGCTTAGACCCCGCGGCTGCTGGGTCACCCCTCCACTTT.

The sample holds a few counts of this clonotype. V is TRBV6-4 and J is TRBJ2-3; D is undetermined. The CDR3 runs 14 residues. V lost 4 bases to trimming and J lost 0 bases, with 8 bases between them. Germline V gives CDR1 MRHNA, CDR2 SNTAGT. Written as DNA, the CDR3 is TGTGCCAGCAGTGCTAGGGATAGCACAGATACGCAGTATTTT. Amino acid sequence: CASSARDSTDTQYF.

The gene calls are TRBV28 and TRBJ2-1; 8 nucleotides align to TRBD2. Germline V gene sequence: CDR1 MDHEN, CDR2 SYDVKM. With V trimmed by 6 bases and J by 2 bases, 6 bases remained unmatched. The CDR3 has 15 amino acids. The CDR3 DNA reads as TGTGCCAGCAGCCCCACTAGCGGAGCCTACAATGAGCAGTTCTTC. Protein: CASSPTSGAYNEQFF.

This clonotype was recorded a few times. The rearrangement uses TRBV5-1 and TRBJ2-7; tentatively, D is TRBD1 or TRBD2 (5 bases each). The germline V gene has CDR1 SGHRS and CDR2 YFSETQ. The CDR3 totals 13 residues. V was pared by 4 bases and J by 4 bases, with 12 bases between. The CDR3 region is CASSTRDLYEQYF. The CDR3 bases are TGCGCCAGCAGCACCCGGGACCTTTACGAGCAGTACTTC.

The chain combines TRBV5-5 with TRBJ1-1; D uncertain. Trimming took 0 bases from V and 0 from J, leaving 18 bases between them. The length of the CDR3 is 18 residues. The germline V gene encodes CDR1 SGHKS and CDR2 YYEKEE (reference sequence). CDR3 sequence (DNA): TGTGCCAGCAGCTTGGAGAGGGCAGCGTTAAGCTTGAACACTGAAGCTTTCTTT. The encoded protein is CASSLERAALSLNTEAFF. Full variable domain (missing parts from reference TRBV5-5 and TRBJ1-1): DAGVTQSPTHLIKTRGQQVTLRCSPISGHKSVSWYQQVLGQGPQFIFQYYEKEERGRGNFPDRFSARQFPNYSSELNVNALLLGDSALYLCASSLERAALSLNTEAFFGQGTRLTVV.

The sample holds many counts of this clonotype. This chain uses TRBV24-1 with TRBJ2-1, with TRBD2 matching 12 bases. In germline, CDR1 is KGHDR, CDR2 SFDVKD. The CDR3 totals 15 residues. V gave up 4 bases and J gave up 6 bases; unmatched junction bases: 3. CDR3 bases: TGTGCCACCAGTGACCTAGCGGGAGGGCGCAATGAGCAGTTCTTC. This gives the protein CATSDLAGGRNEQFF.

The chain recombines TRBV20-1 with TRBJ2-5; unclear D gene. The CDR3 extends over 11 amino acids. From germline, CDR1 is DFQATT and CDR2 SNEGSKA (reference sequence). Trimming took 0 bases from V and 11 from J, leaving 10 bases between them. Here the CDR3 DNA reads TGCAGTGCTAGAGAAGGCCCCGGGCAGTACTTC. Protein sequence: CSAREGPGQYF.

This sequence joins TRBV6-1 and TRBJ2-6; D gene unclear. Deletions cut 2 bases from V and 0 bases from J, with 2 bases between. Germline V gene lookup returns CDR1 MNHNS and CDR2 SASEGT. The CDR3 runs to 14 residues. As DNA, the CDR3 is TGTGCCAGCAGTGAACTCTCTGGGGCCAACGTCCTGACTTTC. It is translated as CASSELSGANVLTF.

In regard to this clonotype: A much bigger clone sits one base away, suggesting this may be a read error. The CDR3 DNA reads TGCAGCGTTGGCTTGGGAATGGAGACCCAGTTCTTC. Its protein is CSVGLGMETQFF. The rearrangement links TRBV29-1 to TRBJ2-1; no firm D call. The length of the CDR3 is 12 residues. V lost 4 bases, J lost 13 bases, and 17 bases lay in between. Germline V gene lookup returns CDR1 SQVTM and CDR2 ANQGSEA.

V gene TRBV20-1 combines with J gene TRBJ2-7; the match to TRBD1 covers 8 bases. V trimming: 1 base; J trimming: 3 bases; junction bases outside the gene matches: 8. This CDR3 comprises 15 residues. The germline gives CDR1 DFQATT, CDR2 SNEGSKA (reference sequence). Here the CDR3 reads CSARAWDRMNYEQYF. The CDR3, as DNA: TGCAGTGCTAGAGCGTGGGACAGGATGAACTACGAGCAGTACTTC.

This clonotype has at least ten counts. V and J are TRBV12-3 or TRBV12-4 and TRBJ2-5; no definite D call. CDR3 length: 11 amino acids. Trimming took 5 bases from V and 2 from J, leaving 3 bases between them. CDR3 protein: CASSRQETQYF. The CDR3 DNA reads as TGTGCCAGCAGTCGTCAAGAGACCCAGTACTTC.

The chain links TRBV5-1 to TRBJ2-7, with 11 bases that match TRBD1. CDR1 is SGHRS, CDR2 YFSETQ, per germline. V lost 7 bases and J lost 3; bases outside the gene matches: 3. The CDR3 runs 13 residues. This CDR3 reads CASGQGADYEQYF. CDR3 DNA: TGCGCCAGCGGACAGGGGGCGGACTACGAGCAGTACTTC.

This clonotype has only a few counts. This sequence joins TRBV12-3 or TRBV12-4 and TRBJ2-1; 9 positions match TRBD1. The CDR3 contains 15 residues. The trim removed 2 bases at V and 3 bases at J, leaving 2 bases unmatched. The CDR3 loop is CASSLSGQGYNEQFF. DNA for the CDR3: TGTGCCAGCAGTTTATCGGGACAGGGCTACAATGAGCAGTTCTTC.

This sequence joins TRBV29-1 and TRBJ2-7, with a tentative D call TRBD1 (6 bases). Per germline, CDR1 SQVTM and CDR2 ANQGSEA. The CDR3 length is 15 residues. Trimming removed 4 bases at V and 0 bases at J, with 16 bases between. CDR3 in amino acids: CSVGVYRASSYEQYF. In DNA form, the CDR3 reads TGCAGCGTTGGGGTTTACAGGGCGAGCTCCTACGAGCAGTACTTC.

This clonotype occurred a few times. This chain joins TRBV6-5 and TRBJ2-3, with TRBD2 identical over 8 bases. J lost 5 bases, V lost 8 bases, and 6 bases had no gene match. Per germline, CDR1 MNHEY and CDR2 SVGAGI. This CDR3 has 13 residues. The DNA for the CDR3 is TGTGCCAGCGGGGATAGCGGGATAGATACGCAGTATTTT. Amino acid sequence: CASGDSGIDTQYF.

This rearrangement joins TRBV7-7 to TRBJ2-7; TRBD2 matches 9 bases. The J call is in doubt because the DNA end fits TRBJ2-5 better. This CDR3 has 13 residues. Germline V CDR1 and CDR2: SSHAT, FNYEAQ (reference sequence). This CDR3 reads CASSPTSGETQYF. The CDR3 coding sequence is TGTGCCAGCAGCCCGACTAGCGGAGAGACCCAGTACTTC.

This clonotype was observed a handful of times. The chain is built from TRBV9 and TRBJ1-4; 7 nucleotides match TRBD1. Germline V CDR1 and CDR2: SGDLS, YYNGEE. This CDR3 spans 14 amino acids. The V segment lost 4 bases and the J segment 5 bases; nucleotides outside the gene matches: 5. The CDR3 region is CASSPDRNNEKLFF. CDR3 DNA sequence: TGTGCCAGCAGCCCGGACAGGAACAATGAAAAACTGTTTTTT.

This clonotype occurred many times. The chain recombines TRBV29-1 with TRBJ2-1, with 9 bases matching TRBD1. The junction had 8 bases not matched to a gene; V was cut back by 3 bases and J by 5 bases. Germline loops: CDR1 SQVTM, CDR2 ANQGSEA. The CDR3 is 15 amino acids. The DNA for the CDR3 is TGCAGCGTTGAGAACTATGGGGACAGGGACAATGAGCAGTTCTTC. This encodes CSVENYGDRDNEQFF.

The J gene is TRBJ2-4, the V gene TRBV4-2, with D possibly being TRBD1 or TRBD2 (5 bases each). V was pared by 1 base and J by 8 bases, with 12 bases between. Germline CDR1 reads LGHNA; CDR2 reads YNFKEQ. The CDR3 length is 14 residues. In nucleotides, the CDR3 is TGTGCCAGCAGCCAAGCTCGGGACGCGGACATTCAGTACTTC. Translating it yields CASSQARDADIQYF.

Ten or more counts support this clonotype. The chain couples TRBV5-1 to TRBJ2-3; D perhaps matches TRBD2 (6 bases). CDR3 length: 14 amino acids. V was trimmed by 6 bases and J by 4 bases, leaving 15 bases between them. CDR1 is SGHRS and CDR2 is YFSETQ in the germline V gene. The CDR3 bases are TGCGCCAGCATGCGGGCTAGCGTACCAGATACGCAGTATTTT. The encoded protein is CASMRASVPDTQYF.

The chain links TRBV20-1 to TRBJ1-5; no definite D call. This CDR3 comprises 12 residues. V was clipped by 5 bases and J by 6 bases, with 11 bases between them. CDR1 and CDR2 from the germline V gene are DFQATT and SNEGSKA (reference sequence). CDR3 protein: CSAGAGSQPQHF. Written as DNA, the CDR3 is TGCAGTGCTGGAGCGGGTAGTCAGCCCCAGCATTTT.

The chain joins TRBV14 to TRBJ2-4; 7 bases map to TRBD2. Near its end, the DNA agrees better with TRBJ2-7, so the J call may be wrong. Per the germline V gene, CDR1 is SGHDN and CDR2 is FVKESK. The CDR3 spans 17 residues. For the CDR3, the DNA is TGTGCCAGCAGCCAAGATTCCGGACTAGGGCTTCCTTACGAGCAGTACTTC. It codes for CASSQDSGLGLPYEQYF.

The J gene is TRBJ2-7, the V gene TRBV10-2; D might be TRBD1 (6 bases). The V gene lost 10 bases and the J gene lost 6 bases, with 13 bases spanning the gap. There are 11 residues in the CDR3. Germline V gives CDR1 WSHSY, CDR2 SAAADI. The CDR3 reads CATLQGLEQYF. The CDR3 nucleotides are TGCGCCACCCTACAGGGTCTCGAGCAGTACTTC.